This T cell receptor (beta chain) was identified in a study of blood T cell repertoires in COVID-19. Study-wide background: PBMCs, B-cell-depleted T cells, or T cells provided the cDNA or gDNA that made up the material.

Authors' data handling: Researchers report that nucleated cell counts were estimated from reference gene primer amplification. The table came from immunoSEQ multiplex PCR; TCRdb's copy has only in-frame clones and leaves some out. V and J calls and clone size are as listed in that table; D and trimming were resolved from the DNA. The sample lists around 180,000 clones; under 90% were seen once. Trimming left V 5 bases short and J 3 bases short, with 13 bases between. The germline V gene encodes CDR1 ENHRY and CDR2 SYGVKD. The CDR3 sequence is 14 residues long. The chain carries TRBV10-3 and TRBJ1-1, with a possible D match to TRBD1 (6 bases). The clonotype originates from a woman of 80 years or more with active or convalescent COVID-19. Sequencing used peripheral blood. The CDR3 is CAISKEGGDTEAFF. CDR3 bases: TGTGCCATCAGTAAAGAGGGGGGGGACACTGAAGCTTTCTTT.